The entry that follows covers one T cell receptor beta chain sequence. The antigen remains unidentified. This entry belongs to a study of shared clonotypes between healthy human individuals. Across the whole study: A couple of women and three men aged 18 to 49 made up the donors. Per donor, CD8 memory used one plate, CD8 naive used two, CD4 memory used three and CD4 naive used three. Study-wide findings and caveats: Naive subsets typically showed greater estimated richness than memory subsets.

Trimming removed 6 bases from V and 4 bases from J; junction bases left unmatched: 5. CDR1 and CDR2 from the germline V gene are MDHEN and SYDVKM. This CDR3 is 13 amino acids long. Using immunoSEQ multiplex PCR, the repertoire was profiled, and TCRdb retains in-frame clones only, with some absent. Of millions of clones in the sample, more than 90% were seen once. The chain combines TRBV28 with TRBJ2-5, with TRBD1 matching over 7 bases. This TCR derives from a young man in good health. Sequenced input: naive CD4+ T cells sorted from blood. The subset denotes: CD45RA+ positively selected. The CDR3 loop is CASSGDRLETQYF. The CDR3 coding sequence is TGTGCCAGCAGCGGGGACAGACTAGAGACCCAGTACTTC.